The following is a T cell receptor (beta chain) sequence with its context. Its cognate antigen is unknown. The CDR3 covers 17 residues. Germline V gene data show CDR1 as SGHNT and CDR2 as YYREEE (reference sequence). With 4 bases removed from V and 0 bases from J, the gap between germline ends came to 18 bases. Libraries were prepared by immunoSEQ multiplex PCR; TCRdb keeps only in-frame clonotypes and omits some of them. The data show 45,000 to 50,000 clones, approximately 78% seen once. This sample was taken from a study of PD-L1 blockade in urothelial cancer. Sample time point: pretreatment peripheral blood. Diagnoses among patients were locally advanced or metastatic urothelial carcinoma. General observations from the study: Below-median pretreatment blood TCR clonality was a predictor of better survival.

The V and J genes are TRBV5-4 and TRBJ2-3; TRBD1 might be the D (6 bases). The sequence derives from a man over 45 with urothelial cancer. The sequencing used PBMCs, collected around atezolizumab (anti-PD-L1) treatment. The CDR3 loop reads CASSSGPRDKSTDTQYF. The CDR3 DNA reads TGTGCCAGCAGCAGCGGTCCCAGGGACAAAAGCACAGATACGCAGTATTTT.